A selection of T cell receptor beta chains follows, all from one sample in a study of blood T cells in healthy people across ages. From the 5' RACE reads, TCRdb called clonotypes with MiXCR, one entry per CDR3 protein. The sample carries over 1.5 million distinct CDR3 sequences, roughly 50% recorded once. What was sequenced was blood. These receptors all come from a woman aged 40 to 50 in good health. CDR3s include the opening cysteine and the closing phenylalanine or tryptophan. The D gene is left open where the match is weak. Clone size is stated in some rows and not others, as once, few, many or a class when expanded.

TRBV20-1	TRBJ2-5	.	few	CSARSTGRPRETQYF	TGCAGTGCTAGATCAACAGGCCGGCCCCGAGAGACCCAGTACTTC
TRBV7-2	TRBJ2-4	TRBD1	few	CASSLTGVGAKNIQYF	TGTGCCAGCAGCCTGACAGGGGTTGGAGCCAAAAACATTCAGTACTTC
TRBV28	TRBJ2-7	.	.	CASSLYGYYEQYF	TGTGCCAGCAGTTTGTACGGCTACTACGAGCAGTACTTC
TRBV4-2	TRBJ2-5	.	.	CASSQGDGRETQYF	TGTGCCAGCAGCCAAGGTGACGGTCGAGAGACCCAGTACTTC
TRBV11-2	TRBJ2-7	.	.	CVSSFGGSSYKQYF	TGTGTCAGCAGCTTCGGCGGCAGCTCCTACAAGCAGTACTTC
TRBV12-3/TRBV12-4	TRBJ2-3	.	.	CASNIRDTDTQYF	TGTGCCAGCAACATACGTGACACAGATACGCAGTATTTT
TRBV24-1	TRBJ2-3	.	.	CATASSTDTQYF	TGTGCCACCGCCAGTAGCACAGATACGCAGTATTTT
TRBV4-2	TRBJ2-5	TRBD1	.	CASSHDRGVKTQYF	TGTGCCAGCAGCCACGACAGGGGGGTAAAGACCCAGTACTTC
TRBV20-1	TRBJ2-5	TRBD1	.	CSARRTGLRETQYF	TGCAGTGCCCGTAGGACAGGGCTAAGAGAGACCCAGTACTTC
TRBV3-1	TRBJ2-3	TRBD2	once	CASSQSTSGGGTDTQYF	TGTGCCAGCAGCCAATCGACTAGCGGGGGGGGCACAGATACGCAGTATTTT
TRBV7-9	TRBJ2-5	TRBD2	.	CASSSSLAGGGETQYF	TGTGCCAGCAGCTCATCTCTAGCGGGGGGAGGGGAGACCCAGTACTTC
TRBV20-1	TRBJ1-2	.	.	CSARDSTGRIFGLYGYTF	TGCAGTGCTAGAGATTCGACGGGACGGATATTCGGCCTCTATGGCTACACCTTC
TRBV6-6	TRBJ2-1	TRBD2	few	CASSYPLSGGYNEQFF	TGTGCCAGCAGTTACCCCTTGTCGGGGGGGTACAATGAGCAGTTCTTC
TRBV7-2	TRBJ2-3	.	few	CASSSQPDTQYF	TGTGCCAGCAGCTCACAGCCAGATACGCAGTATTTT
TRBV4-1	TRBJ1-5	TRBD1	.	CASSADRDTQPQHF	TGCGCCAGCAGCGCCGACAGGGATACTCAGCCCCAGCATTTT
TRBV4-1	TRBJ2-5	TRBD1	.	CASSWGQERETQYF	TGCGCCAGCAGCTGGGGACAGGAGAGGGAGACCCAGTACTTC
TRBV28	TRBJ1-6	TRBD1	.	CASSEPGQRNSPLHF	TGTGCCAGCAGTGAACCGGGACAGAGAAATTCACCCCTCCACTTT